What follows is one TCR beta chain and its context. Its antigen is not identified. The CDR3 is 13 amino acids. Germline-derived CDR1 and CDR2 are GTSNPN and SVGIG (reference sequence). Trimming left V 3 bases short and J 1 base short, with 9 bases between. Every participant with HIV received treatment in the United States. These data originate in a study of long-term antiretroviral therapy in people with HIV. Overall study findings and caveats: Transplant donor controls retained higher diversity, though diversity increased after ART. Controls had broader CDR3 length ranges than HIV repertoires did.

Sequencing used immunoSEQ v3.0 at survey level. The sequencing target was 40,000-50,000 T-cell genomes per sample. Repertoires were generated with immunoSEQ multiplex PCR, while TCRdb's copy carries only in-frame clones and drops some. The sample yields about 33,000 clones, about 74% seen once. This TCR was sampled from a woman aged 45-65 years with HIV. The V call is TRBV30, the J call TRBJ2-5; no clear D gene. The sequenced sample was unsorted PBMCs, obtained 2 years after starting antiretroviral therapy. CDR3 bases: TGTGCCTGGAGACCACGCGCCCAAGAGACCCAGTACTTC. Protein product: CAWRPRAQETQYF.